This passage covers 27 T cell receptor beta chains from one sample sequenced in a study of blood T cell repertoires in COVID-19. Profiling relied on immunoSEQ multiplex PCR, and the TCRdb table lists in-frame clones only, not all of them. This sample carries 90,000 to 150,000 clones, around 85% of them seen once, and the ten largest clones take about 3.8%. Input material: peripheral blood. These receptor sequences come from a man aged 55 to 70 with acute or convalescent COVID-19.

This rearrangement joins TRBV19 to TRBJ2-3; tentatively, D is TRBD1 (5 bases). Germline CDR1 and CDR2: LNHDA and SQIVND (reference sequence). The germline V and J ends were trimmed by 6 bases and 2 bases, with 12 bases remaining between them. CDR3 length equals 14 residues. The CDR3 protein is CASRAGLDTDTQYF. The CDR3 nucleotides are TGTGCCAGTAGGGCAGGGTTAGACACAGATACGCAGTATTTT. Complete variable domain (other parts from reference TRBV19 and TRBJ2-3): DGGITQSPKYLFRKEGQNVTLSCEQNLNHDAMYWYRQDPGQGLRLIYYSQIVNDFQKGDIAEGYSVSREKKESFPLTVTSAQKNPTAFYLCASRAGLDTDTQYFGPGTRLTVL.

The chain uses TRBV5-4 and TRBJ2-5, with 15 bases matching TRBD2. CDR3 size: 16 residues. With V trimmed by 4 bases and J by 2 bases, 3 bases remained unmatched. In germline, CDR1 is SGHNT, CDR2 YYREEE (reference sequence). The CDR3, as DNA: TGTGCCAGCAGCACGGGACTAGCGGGAGGACAAGAGACCCAGTACTTC. Translation gives CASSTGLAGGQETQYF.

The chain recombines TRBV5-1 with TRBJ2-7; TRBD2 aligns across 12 bases. Per the germline V gene, CDR1 is SGHRS and CDR2 is YFSETQ. This CDR3 region has 13 residues. With 4 bases clipped from V and 6 bases from J, the junction kept 2 bases outside the gene matches. CDR3 protein: CASSGGLAGEQYF. In nucleotides, the CDR3 is TGCGCCAGCAGCGGGGGACTAGCGGGCGAGCAGTACTTC.

This chain joins TRBV18 and TRBJ2-1, with TRBD2 matching over 12 bases. The ends lost 4 bases at V and 0 bases at J; junction bases unmatched: 10. Per germline, CDR1 KGHSH and CDR2 LQKENI. This CDR3 contains 19 residues. The CDR3 bases are TGTGCCAGCTCACTACGGACTAGCGGGGCCATTAGCTCCTACAATGAGCAGTTCTTC. As protein: CASSLRTSGAISSYNEQFF.

This sequence joins TRBV19 and TRBJ1-6, with a weak D call TRBD1 (5 bases). The V gene's germline CDR1 is LNHDA and CDR2 SQIVND (reference sequence). This CDR3 is 14 amino acids long. Trimming stripped 5 bases from V and 8 bases from J, with 13 bases between. CDR3 nucleotide sequence: TGTGCCAGTAGTCCTCAGGGCGGGGATTCACCCCTCCACTTT. Its protein is CASSPQGGDSPLHF. The whole variable domain, filled in from reference TRBV19 and TRBJ1-6, reads DGGITQSPKYLFRKEGQNVTLSCEQNLNHDAMYWYRQDPGQGLRLIYYSQIVNDFQKGDIAEGYSVSREKKESFPLTVTSAQKNPTAFYLCASSPQGGDSPLHFGNGTRLTVT.

This chain joins TRBV7-8 and TRBJ2-7; D is undetermined. Per the germline V gene, CDR1 is SGHVS and CDR2 is FQNEAQ. This CDR3 spans 16 amino acids. V lost 5 bases to trimming and J lost 2 bases, with 19 bases between them. The CDR3 reads CASSAARRINTYEQYF. DNA of the CDR3: TGTGCCAGCAGCGCCGCTAGGCGGATCAACACCTACGAGCAGTACTTC.

The chain combines TRBV6-5 with TRBJ2-1; D is perhaps TRBD2 (6 bases). The CDR3 totals 14 residues. With 4 bases removed from V and 5 bases from J, the gap between germline ends came to 12 bases. Germline V gene data show CDR1 as MNHEY and CDR2 as SVGAGI. The CDR3 region is CASSSRTTHNEQFF. Written as DNA, the CDR3 is TGTGCCAGCAGTTCTCGGACTACTCACAATGAGCAGTTCTTC.

The gene calls are TRBV6-2 or TRBV6-3 and TRBJ2-1; TRBD2 agrees at 7 bases. The J segment lost 11 bases and the V segment lost 5 bases, leaving 12 bases of the junction unmatched. The CDR3 has 14 residues. CDR1 and CDR2 (germline): MNHEY, SVGEGT. This CDR3 reads CASSNPSGPGKQFF. The DNA of the CDR3 is TGTGCCAGCAGTAACCCTAGCGGCCCAGGCAAGCAGTTCTTC.

The chain couples TRBV7-8 to TRBJ1-1; D is perhaps TRBD1 (5 bases). CDR1 SGHVS and CDR2 FQNEAQ come from the germline V gene. V lost 6 bases and J 0 bases, leaving 14 bases between the germline ends. The CDR3 consists of 15 residues. The CDR3 nucleotides read TGTGCCAGCAGACCCAACCGGGGGTTGAACACTGAAGCTTTCTTT. This gives the protein CASRPNRGLNTEAFF.

The chain is built from TRBV7-3 and TRBJ2-7; no definite D call. The CDR3 is 13 amino acids. Per germline, CDR1 SGHTA and CDR2 FQGTGA. V gave up 7 bases and J gave up 2 bases, with 12 bases separating them. This chain's CDR3 is CASTPGPAYEQYF. CDR3 nucleotides: TGTGCCAGCACCCCTGGGCCAGCCTACGAGCAGTACTTC.

The gene calls are TRBV27 and TRBJ2-1; the match to TRBD2 covers 8 bases. The ends lost 5 bases at V and 5 bases at J; junction bases unmatched: 11. CDR1 MNHEY and CDR2 SMNVEV come from the germline V gene (reference sequence). This CDR3 comprises 16 residues. CDR3 DNA sequence: TGTGCCAGCAGTCTTCTAGCGGGTGGTTCCGACAATGAGCAGTTCTTC. Translation: CASSLLAGGSDNEQFF.

The gene calls are TRBV19 and TRBJ2-3, with D maybe TRBD2 (6 bases). V was cut by 4 bases and J by 2 bases, with 10 bases left in between. Germline V CDR1 and CDR2: LNHDA, SQIVND (reference sequence). This CDR3 contains 14 residues. The CDR3 loop is CASSNVAVTDTQYF. The CDR3 DNA reads TGTGCCAGTAGTAACGTAGCGGTCACAGATACGCAGTATTTT.

The CDR3 nucleotides read TGTGCCACCAGCGGCCAGTACAATGAGCAGTTCTTC. Its translation is CATSGQYNEQFF. The genes are TRBV15 and TRBJ2-1, with D hard to call. The CDR3 is 12 residues long. V was pared by 5 bases and J by 4 bases, with 6 bases between. Germline CDR1 and CDR2: LNHNV and YYDKDF (reference sequence).

This sequence joins TRBV5-4 and TRBJ2-5; 7 positions match TRBD1. With 6 bases clipped from V and 2 bases from J, the junction kept 7 bases outside the gene matches. CDR3 length: 14 amino acids. Per the germline V gene, CDR1 is SGHNT and CDR2 is YYREEE (reference sequence). CDR3 DNA sequence: TGTGCCAGCAAAAGACAGGGTGTACAAGAGACCCAGTACTTC. Its protein is CASKRQGVQETQYF.

The chain recombines TRBV6-5 with TRBJ1-3; D may be TRBD1 (6 bases). The CDR3 length is 13 residues. Per the germline V gene, CDR1 is MNHEY and CDR2 is SVGAGI. V lost 6 bases and J lost 2, with 8 bases in between. The CDR3 DNA sequence: TGTGCCAGCAGAGCAGGGGCTGGAAACACCATATATTTT. It specifies CASRAGAGNTIYF.

This chain uses TRBV5-8 with TRBJ2-2; 9 bases map to TRBD1. V lost 3 bases, J lost 5 bases, and 5 bases stayed unmatched. In germline, CDR1 is SGHTS, CDR2 YDEGEE. The CDR3 length is 15 residues. CDR3 protein: CASSSGQGRTGELFF. In DNA form, the CDR3 reads TGTGCCAGCAGCTCGGGACAGGGACGGACCGGGGAGCTGTTTTTT.

The chain carries TRBV5-1 and TRBJ1-4; tentative D call: TRBD1 (5 bases). CDR1 SGHRS and CDR2 YFSETQ come from the germline V gene. The CDR3 length is 15 residues. The V end lost 5 bases, the J end lost 0 bases, and 11 bases lay between the germline ends. CDR3 sequence: CASRSGQSTNEKLFF. The CDR3 region has the DNA TGCGCCAGCAGATCCGGACAATCAACTAATGAAAAACTGTTTTTT.

The J gene is TRBJ2-7, the V gene TRBV19; TRBD2 aligns across 7 bases. After removal of 3 bases from V and 7 bases from J, the junction contained 12 bases not matched to a gene. Per germline, CDR1 LNHDA and CDR2 SQIVND (reference sequence). The CDR3 covers 15 residues. The CDR3 loop reads CASSISSGPAGEQYF. CDR3 nucleotides: TGTGCCAGTAGTATTTCTAGCGGCCCGGCCGGGGAGCAGTACTTC.

CDR3: CASSDRDSGTQYF. The DNA for the CDR3 is TGTGCCAGCAGTGACAGGGATTCAGGGACCCAGTACTTC. This sequence joins TRBV12-3 or TRBV12-4 and TRBJ2-5; 7 bases fit TRBD1. This CDR3 is 13 amino acids long. With V trimmed by 5 bases and J by 7 bases, 7 bases remained unmatched.

V usage is TRBV9 and J usage is TRBJ1-2, with no clear D. The germline CDR1 and CDR2 sequences are SGDLS and YYNGEE. The CDR3 loop spans 14 amino acids. V lost 4 bases and J lost 4, with 14 bases in between. The CDR3 bases are TGTGCCAGCAGCCCCCCGGGGTCCCCCTATGGCTACACCTTC. Protein sequence: CASSPPGSPYGYTF.

The chain is built from TRBV19 and TRBJ2-2; 10 positions match TRBD1. This CDR3 contains 17 residues. Germline trimming cut 6 bases from V and 3 bases from J; bases unmatched to any gene: 10. Looked up from germline, CDR1 is LNHDA and CDR2 is SQIVND (reference sequence). DNA for the CDR3: TGTGCCAGTAGCCCGCCCCGACAGGGGGCGTACACCGGGGAGCTGTTTTTT. Translating it yields CASSPPRQGAYTGELFF.

This chain links TRBV2 with TRBJ1-2; tentative D call: TRBD1 (6 bases). The V end was cut by 7 bases, the J end by 6 bases, with 18 bases between. CDR3 length: 14 residues. The germline gives CDR1 SNHLY, CDR2 FYNNEI. In nucleotides, the CDR3 is TGTGCCAGCACCGGTACCGGGACAACCCATGGCTACACCTTC. Translating it yields CASTGTGTTHGYTF.

V and J are TRBV7-4 and TRBJ2-4, with a tentative D call TRBD2 (6 bases). V was cut by 8 bases and J by 8 bases, with 19 bases left in between. Germline CDR1 and CDR2: SGHVT and SQSDAQ. This CDR3 spans 14 amino acids. As DNA, the CDR3 is TGTGCCAGCTGCCATGCCAGGGAGCGGGACATTCAGTACTTC. It is translated as CASCHARERDIQYF. The full variable domain, in which reference TRBV7-4 and TRBJ2-4 provide the parts outside the CDR3, is GAGVSQSPRYKVAKRGRDVALRCDSISGHVTLYWYRQTLGQGSEVLTYSQSDAQRDKSGRPSGRFSAERPERSVSTLKIQRTEQGDSAVYLCASCHARERDIQYFGAGTRLSVL.

The gene calls are TRBV5-4 and TRBJ1-2, with TRBD1 matching over 7 bases. The CDR3 has 13 amino acids. Germline values: CDR1 SGHNT, CDR2 YYREEE (reference sequence). Trimming removed 2 bases from V and 3 bases from J; junction bases left unmatched: 1. DNA for the CDR3: TGTGCCAGCAGCTTTGACAGGGACTATGGCTACACCTTC. Its protein product is CASSFDRDYGYTF.

V and J are TRBV12-1 and TRBJ1-4; the D call in the table, TRBD1, was not verified against the DNA. TRBV12-1 is reported as a pseudogene. CDR3 length: 14 residues. CDR3 protein: CASTTGGGNEKLFF. DNA of the CDR3: TGTGCCAGCACCACAGGGGGGGGGAATGAAAAACTGTTTTTT.

The chain links TRBV20-1 to TRBJ2-3; 12 positions match TRBD2. The trim removed 3 bases at V and 5 bases at J, leaving 9 bases unmatched. This CDR3 comprises 16 residues. Germline-derived CDR1 and CDR2 are DFQATT and SNEGSKA (reference sequence). This chain's CDR3 is CSASTPSGRAVDTQYF. CDR3 sequence (DNA): TGCAGTGCTAGTACCCCTAGCGGGAGGGCCGTAGATACGCAGTATTTT.

This chain joins TRBV20-1 and TRBJ2-5, with D unclear. This CDR3 comprises 10 residues. The germline CDR1 and CDR2 sequences are DFQATT and SNEGSKA (reference sequence). The germline V and J ends were trimmed by 5 bases and 5 bases, with 6 bases remaining between them. CDR3 sequence reads: CSAAQETQYF. The CDR3 DNA reads TGCAGTGCTGCTCAGGAGACCCAGTACTTC.